Presented here are 7 T cell receptor beta chains from one specimen sequenced in a study of CD8 T cells in ankylosing spondylitis. TCRdb ran MiXCR on the 5' RACE reads and lists one entry per CDR3 protein. The sample records around 300,000 distinct CDR3 sequences, about a fifth being singletons. Sequences were obtained from blood, either unsorted or a sorted T cell fraction (not recorded which). The receptors were sampled from a female donor with ankylosing spondylitis or in good health (not recorded which).

In this sample, this clonotype turned up a few times. The V and J genes are TRBV3-1 and TRBJ2-1; TRBD2 matches at 8 bases. V lost 0 bases and J lost 3; bases outside the gene matches: 25. Germline V lookup: CDR1 LGHDT, CDR2 YNNKEL (reference sequence). CDR3 length equals 23 residues. CDR3 sequence (DNA): TGTGCCAGCAGCCAAGATAGGTTAGAGTATAGCGGGAAATACCACGGGGTCTACAATGAGCAGTTCTTC. This sequence encodes CASSQDRLEYSGKYHGVYNEQFF.

The chain carries TRBV28 and TRBJ2-1, with 7 bases fitting TRBD1. Germline trimming cut 7 bases from V and 4 bases from J; bases unmatched to any gene: 7. The CDR3 is 14 amino acids. Germline CDR1 is MDHEN and CDR2 is SYDVKM. The DNA of the CDR3 is TGTGCCAGCAAAACAGGGGATGCGTACAATGAGCAGTTCTTC. Amino acids: CASKTGDAYNEQFF.

The V and J genes are TRBV24-1 and TRBJ2-1; a possible D gene is TRBD1 (5 bases). V was clipped by 3 bases and J by 5 bases, with 13 bases between them. CDR1 KGHDR and CDR2 SFDVKD come from the germline V gene. The CDR3 is 15 amino acids. The CDR3 sequence is CATSDPGYPHNEQFF. The CDR3 region has the DNA TGTGCCACCAGTGATCCAGGGTACCCTCACAATGAGCAGTTCTTC.

Only a few counts were recorded for this clonotype. V usage is TRBV7-2 and J usage is TRBJ2-3; D is possibly TRBD1 (5 bases). Germline CDR1 is SGHTA and CDR2 is FQGNSA. Deletions cut 5 bases from V and 0 bases from J, with 12 bases between. There are 15 residues in the CDR3. DNA of the CDR3: TGTGCCAGCAGCCAGGGCTTTACTAGCACAGATACGCAGTATTTT. Translation gives CASSQGFTSTDTQYF.

CDR3 in amino acids: CASSLNPGNTIYF. DNA of the CDR3: TGCGCCAGCAGCTTGAATCCTGGAAACACCATATATTTT. The rearrangement joins TRBV5-1 to TRBJ1-3; D ambiguous. CDR1 and CDR2 from the germline V gene are SGHRS and YFSETQ. The CDR3 has 13 amino acids. V was shortened by 1 base and J by 2 bases, with 4 bases between the two germline ends. Full variable domain (outside the CDR3, taken from reference TRBV5-1 and TRBJ1-3): KAGVTQTPRYLIKTRGQQVTLSCSPISGHRSVSWYQQTPGQGLQFLFEYFSETQRNKGNFPGRFSGRQFSNSRSEMNVSTLELGDSALYLCASSLNPGNTIYFGEGSWLTVV.

The chain links TRBV6-2 or TRBV6-3 to TRBJ1-2; 7 bases align to TRBD1. V was pared by 1 base and J by 7 bases, with 6 bases of the junction left unmatched. CDR1 MNHEY and CDR2 SVGEGT come from the germline V gene. This CDR3 is built from 14 residues. The CDR3 sequence: CASSYYDRDVGYTF. CDR3 nucleotides: TGTGCCAGCAGTTACTACGACAGGGATGTTGGCTACACCTTC.

V is TRBV20-1 and J is TRBJ1-1; 7 positions agree with TRBD1. This CDR3 has 11 amino acids. CDR1 is DFQATT and CDR2 is SNEGSKA in the germline V gene (reference sequence). V lost 6 bases, J lost 6 bases, and 4 bases stayed unmatched. The CDR3 DNA follows: TGCAGTGCAACCAGGGGGGCTGAAGCTTTCTTT. Translation gives CSATRGAEAFF.